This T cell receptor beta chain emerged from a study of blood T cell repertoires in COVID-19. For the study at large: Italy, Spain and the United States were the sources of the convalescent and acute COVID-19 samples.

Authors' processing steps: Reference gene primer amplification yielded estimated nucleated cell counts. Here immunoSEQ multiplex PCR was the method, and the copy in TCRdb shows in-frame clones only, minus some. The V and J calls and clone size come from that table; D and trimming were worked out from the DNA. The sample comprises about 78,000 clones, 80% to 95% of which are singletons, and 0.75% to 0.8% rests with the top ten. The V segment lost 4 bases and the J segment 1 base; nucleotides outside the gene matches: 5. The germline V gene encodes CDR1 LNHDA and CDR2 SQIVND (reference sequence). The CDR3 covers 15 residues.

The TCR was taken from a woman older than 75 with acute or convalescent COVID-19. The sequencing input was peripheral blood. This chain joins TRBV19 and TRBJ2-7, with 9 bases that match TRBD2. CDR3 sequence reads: CASSTSGMGSYEQYF. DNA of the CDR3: TGTGCCAGTAGTACTAGCGGGATGGGGTCCTACGAGCAGTACTTC.